This T cell receptor beta chain appears in the sequencing data of a study of synovial regulatory T cells in juvenile arthritis. Whole-study results and caveats: Synovial Teff and blood CPL repertoires partially overlapped with iaTreg TCR repertoires, which were largely patient-private. Compared with other blood Treg cells, inflammation-associated Treg cells had reduced TCR diversity. Synovial Tregs shared more CDR3 sequences with iaTregs than other blood Tregs.

Concerning this clone itself: Antigen specificity is unknown.

This CDR3 has 13 residues. No DNA is given. Germline V gives CDR1 LNHDA, CDR2 SQIVND (reference sequence). Using immunoSEQ multiplex PCR, the repertoire was profiled, and TCRdb retains in-frame clones only, with some absent. The sample table includes 9,500 to 10,000 clones. Patients had median age 11.6 years, range about 2.1-25. The clonotype comes from a donor aged 2-30 years with juvenile idiopathic arthritis. Sequencing input: Treg cells from blood. Sample subset: HLA-DR+ inflammation-associated blood Treg cells. This rearrangement joins TRBV19 to TRBJ1-1; TCRdb lists TRBD1, though no DNA is available to test this call. The CDR3 reads CASSPDRSTEAFF.